This T cell receptor (beta chain) was found in a study of cytomegalovirus exposure and HLA in healthy donors. General study results and limits: Some TCR beta chains (more than 150 of them) were listed as cytomegalovirus-associated.

TCRdb keeps only in-frame clones here, not all; method: immunoSEQ multiplex PCR. The sample lists fewer than 200,000 clones, 85% occurring once. Worth noting for this clone: Antigen: not known.

The donors were members of the validation cohort, which comprised 90 to 150 subjects and was separate from the first cohort of 666 subjects. The sample comprised PBMCs. This sequence originates from a young man in good health and CMV-seropositive.

The CDR3 is CSGWDRNSGNTIYF. CDR3 coding DNA: TGCAGCGGGTGGGACAGAAACTCTGGAAACACCATATATTTT. The V gene is TRBV29-1, the J gene TRBJ1-3, with 7 bases that match TRBD1. The ends lost 7 bases at V and 0 bases at J; junction bases unmatched: 6. The germline CDR1 and CDR2 sequences are SQVTM and ANQGSEA. This CDR3 region has 14 residues. Variable domain in full (rest from reference TRBV29-1 and TRBJ1-3): SAVISQKPSRDICQRGTSLTIQCQVDSQVTMMFWYRQQPGQSLTLIATANQGSEATYESGFVIDKFPISRPNLTFSTLTVSNMSPEDSSIYLCSGWDRNSGNTIYFGEGSWLTVV.